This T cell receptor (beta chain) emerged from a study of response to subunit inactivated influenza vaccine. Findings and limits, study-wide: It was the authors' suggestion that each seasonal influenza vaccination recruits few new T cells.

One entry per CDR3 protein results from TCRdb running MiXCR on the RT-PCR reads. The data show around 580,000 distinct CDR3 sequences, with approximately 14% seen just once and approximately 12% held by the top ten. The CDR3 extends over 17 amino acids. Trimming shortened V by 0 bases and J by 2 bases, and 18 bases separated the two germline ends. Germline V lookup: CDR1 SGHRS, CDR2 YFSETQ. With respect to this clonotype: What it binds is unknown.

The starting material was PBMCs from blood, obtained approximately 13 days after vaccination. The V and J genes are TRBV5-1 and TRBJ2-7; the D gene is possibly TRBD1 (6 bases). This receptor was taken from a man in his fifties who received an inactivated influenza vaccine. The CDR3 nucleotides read TGCGCCAGCAGCTTGGCCTCAGTACGACAGGCACCCTACGAGCAGTACTTC. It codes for CASSLASVRQAPYEQYF.